Presented here are 21 T cell receptor beta chains from one specimen sequenced in a study of shared clonotypes between healthy human individuals. TCRdb's table, derived via immunoSEQ multiplex PCR, lists solely in-frame clones and lacks some. The table shows 1,400,000 or so clones, with 98% to 99% occurring only once. Sample: naive CD4+ T cells sorted from blood. Sample subset: CD45RA+ positively selected. These receptors all come from a man younger than 40 in good health.

The J gene is TRBJ2-7, the V gene TRBV10-3, with 7 bases aligning to TRBD2. The V and J ends lost 5 bases and 3 bases, in that order; junction bases with no gene match: 7. Germline V gives CDR1 ENHRY, CDR2 SYGVKD. The length of the CDR3 is 14 residues. The CDR3 is CAISNSSGIYEQYF. CDR3 bases: TGTGCCATCAGTAATTCAAGCGGGATCTACGAGCAGTACTTC.

The gene calls are TRBV11-2 and TRBJ2-1; TRBD1 is a possible D gene (6 bases). The germline V gene has CDR1 SGHAT and CDR2 FQNNGV. The CDR3 loop spans 14 amino acids. V shed 10 bases and J shed 4 bases, with 17 bases lying between them. In DNA form, the CDR3 reads TGTGCCACCCGCCCCTTGAGGGGGTACAATGAGCAGTTCTTC. Its translation is CATRPLRGYNEQFF.

The chain links TRBV6-5 to TRBJ1-1; D perhaps matches TRBD1 (6 bases). Germline V gene lookup returns CDR1 MNHEY and CDR2 SVGAGI. V was trimmed by 5 bases and J by 5 bases, leaving 9 bases between them. The CDR3 has 12 amino acids. CDR3 loop: CASSDTGTEAFF. As DNA, the CDR3 is TGTGCCAGCAGTGATACAGGGACTGAAGCTTTCTTT.

This chain joins TRBV6-4 and TRBJ2-1, with D possibly TRBD1 on 5 matching bases. Trimming took 4 bases from V and 10 from J, leaving 14 bases between them. The CDR3 extends over 13 amino acids. Germline values: CDR1 MRHNA, CDR2 SNTAGT. The chain's CDR3 is CASSGGLTQEQFF. The CDR3, as DNA: TGTGCCAGCAGTGGGGGCTTAACACAGGAGCAGTTCTTC.

This CDR3 is CASSARVGGAMVDYGYTF. CDR3 DNA sequence: TGTGCCAGCAGCGCCCGAGTAGGGGGCGCGATGGTTGACTATGGCTACACCTTC. The gene calls are TRBV9 and TRBJ1-2, with 7 bases that match TRBD1. The CDR3 has 18 residues. The J segment lost 3 bases and the V segment lost 3 bases, leaving 17 bases of the junction unmatched. CDR1 is SGDLS and CDR2 is YYNGEE in the germline V gene.

The DNA for the CDR3 is TGTGCCAGCAGCGGAGGGGGGTACTTTAGGTCCTACGAGCAGTACTTC. Encoded protein: CASSGGGYFRSYEQYF. This chain uses TRBV7-9 with TRBJ2-7; possibly TRBD1 or TRBD2 for D (6 bases each). Trimming took 5 bases from V and 1 from J, leaving 18 bases between them. The germline CDR1 and CDR2 sequences are SEHNR and FQNEAQ (reference sequence). The CDR3 length is 16 residues.

This chain's CDR3 is CASSGPRQPNTGELFF. For the CDR3, the DNA is TGTGCCAGCAGTGGACCCCGCCAACCGAACACCGGGGAGCTGTTTTTT. The chain has TRBV6-1 and TRBJ2-2; no clear D gene. Trimming shortened V by 4 bases and J by 0 bases, and 12 bases separated the two germline ends. Germline-derived CDR1 and CDR2 are MNHNS and SASEGT. This CDR3 is built from 16 residues.

Turning to this clone: Other DNA sequences of this sample code for an identical CDR3. This chain uses TRBV18 with TRBJ1-5, with D tentatively TRBD1 (5 bases). Deletions cut 3 bases from V and 3 bases from J, with 6 bases between. Per the germline V gene, CDR1 is KGHSH and CDR2 is LQKENI. The CDR3 is 13 amino acids. CDR3 sequence (DNA): TGTGCCAGCTCACCGACAGACAATCAGCCCCAGCATTTT. This translates into CASSPTDNQPQHF.

The CDR3 DNA reads as TGTGCCATCATGGGCCGCTCGGGAGAGACCCAGTACTTC. Amino acid sequence: CAIMGRSGETQYF. The chain couples TRBV10-3 to TRBJ2-5; no clear D. The V end lost 7 bases, the J end lost 4 bases, and 13 bases lay between the germline ends. This CDR3 has 13 amino acids. CDR1 and CDR2 from the germline V gene are ENHRY and SYGVKD.

The V call is TRBV6-1, the J call TRBJ2-7, with no clear D. The germline V gene has CDR1 MNHNS and CDR2 SASEGT. This CDR3 is built from 13 residues. Trimming pared 2 bases from V and 3 bases from J, leaving 8 bases between. The CDR3 sequence is CASSEQPNYEQYF. CDR3 nucleotides: TGTGCCAGCAGTGAACAGCCCAACTACGAGCAGTACTTC.

The rearrangement links TRBV5-1 to TRBJ2-7; D is perhaps TRBD1 (5 bases). CDR3 length: 13 amino acids. Germline values: CDR1 SGHRS, CDR2 YFSETQ. V was trimmed by 4 bases and J by 5 bases, leaving 13 bases between them. The CDR3 region has the DNA TGCGCCAGCAGCCCACTCCTGGGGCACGAGCAGTACTTC. Residues: CASSPLLGHEQYF.

The V and J genes are TRBV10-3 and TRBJ2-7; weak D call: TRBD2 (5 bases). Germline V gives CDR1 ENHRY, CDR2 SYGVKD. Trimming cost V 2 bases and J 5 bases, with 19 bases left between them. The CDR3 is 16 residues long. This chain's CDR3 is CAISEIERTGLNEQYF. CDR3 DNA: TGTGCCATCAGTGAGATAGAAAGGACTGGACTCAACGAGCAGTACTTC.

V and J are TRBV14 and TRBJ2-5; 14 bases fit TRBD2. Looked up from germline, CDR1 is SGHDN and CDR2 is FVKESK. V shed 0 bases and J 4 bases; nucleotides not matched to a gene: 13. The CDR3 is 20 amino acids. CDR3: CASSQDLSGTSGRSGETQYF. The CDR3, as DNA: TGTGCCAGCAGCCAAGATTTATCAGGGACTAGCGGGAGATCTGGAGAGACCCAGTACTTC.

The chain joins TRBV6-6 to TRBJ2-7; either TRBD1 or TRBD2 may supply D (5 bases each). Germline V CDR1 and CDR2: MNHNY, SVGAGI (reference sequence). The CDR3 length is 15 residues. The V gene lost 6 bases and the J gene lost 3 bases, with 18 bases spanning the gap. CDR3 DNA sequence: TGTGCCAGCAGCCCACTGGGTGGGGGTAACTACGAGCAGTACTTC. Protein product: CASSPLGGGNYEQYF.

The DNA of the CDR3 is TGCGCCAGCAGCCAAGACGTGGCCCCTAGCAGGTCCGACTACGAGCAGTACTTC. It is translated as CASSQDVAPSRSDYEQYF. V is TRBV4-1 and J is TRBJ2-7; possible D gene TRBD2, 5 bases. V lost 0 bases and J 3 bases, leaving 21 bases between the germline ends. In germline, CDR1 is MGHRA, CDR2 YSYEKL. The length of the CDR3 is 18 residues.

The chain is built from TRBV27 and TRBJ2-5; 15 bases agree with TRBD2. V was pared by 6 bases and J by 4 bases, with 12 bases of the junction left unmatched. This CDR3 is built from 18 residues. CDR1 and CDR2 (germline): MNHEY, SMNVEV (reference sequence). For the CDR3, the DNA is TGTGCCAGCAGGGCCGCTGGACTAGCGGGAGGGAGCGGAGAGACCCAGTACTTC. Translating it yields CASRAAGLAGGSGETQYF.

This chain joins TRBV11-2 and TRBJ2-6; weak D call: TRBD1 (5 bases). The germline V gene has CDR1 SGHAT and CDR2 FQNNGV. V was cut by 7 bases and J by 2 bases, with 15 bases left in between. The CDR3 contains 16 residues. The CDR3 DNA reads TGTGCCAGCACCACCCTAGGGGTCCCTGGGGCCAACGTCCTGACTTTC. Translation: CASTTLGVPGANVLTF. Supplemented by reference TRBV11-2 and TRBJ2-6, the full variable domain reads EAGVAQSPRYKIIEKRQSVAFWCNPISGHATLYWYQQILGQGPKLLIQFQNNGVVDDSQLPKDRFSAERLKGVDSTLKIQPAKLEDSAVYLCASTTLGVPGANVLTFGAGSRLTVL.

Here the CDR3 reads CASSPYRSQNTEAFF. The DNA of the CDR3 is TGTGCCAGCTCACCATACCGGAGCCAAAACACTGAAGCTTTCTTT. The J gene is TRBJ1-1, the V gene TRBV18; D is unclear. The V gene's germline CDR1 is KGHSH and CDR2 LQKENI. The V end was cut by 2 bases, the J end by 2 bases, with 12 bases between. The CDR3 consists of 15 residues.

V and J are TRBV5-6 and TRBJ2-5, with a weak D call TRBD1 (5 bases). This CDR3 is built from 16 residues. Germline V lookup: CDR1 SGHDT, CDR2 YYEEEE. The germline V and J ends were trimmed by 1 base and 2 bases, with 15 bases remaining between them. CDR3 sequence: CASSLLGRALQETQYF. CDR3 nucleotide sequence: TGTGCCAGCAGCTTGTTGGGCAGGGCCCTTCAAGAGACCCAGTACTTC.

The chain is built from TRBV28 and TRBJ2-2; D remains unclear. The germline V gene encodes CDR1 MDHEN and CDR2 SYDVKM. Trimming took off 7 bases at V and 6 bases at J, with 9 bases between the two ends. The CDR3 extends over 12 amino acids. The CDR3 region is CASNVGPGELFF. DNA for the CDR3: TGTGCCAGCAATGTAGGGCCCGGGGAGCTGTTTTTT. The full variable domain, rest sourced from reference TRBV28 and TRBJ2-2, is DVKVTQSSRYLVKRTGEKVFLECVQDMDHENMFWYRQDPGLGLRLIYFSYDVKMKEKGDIPEGYSVSREKKERFSLILESASTNQTSMYLCASNVGPGELFFGEGSRLTVL.

V and J are TRBV14 and TRBJ2-6; no reliable D call. This CDR3 has 16 residues. Germline assignment: CDR1 SGHDN and CDR2 FVKESK. V dropped 5 bases and J dropped 0 bases, with 11 bases sitting between them. CDR3 sequence (DNA): TGTGCCAGCAGCTTTACCTTTCCCTCTGGGGCCAACGTCCTGACTTTC. This gives the protein CASSFTFPSGANVLTF.